This entry features one T cell receptor beta chain sequence. The entry originates in a study of blood T cell repertoires in COVID-19. The authors' processing: Amplification from reference gene primers served as the basis for estimated nucleated cell counts. Measured with immunoSEQ multiplex PCR; TCRdb has only the in-frame clones, and not every one. V and J calls and clone size come straight from that table; D and trimming were deduced from the DNA. The data hold about 48,000 clones, with over 85% observed a single time. V was pared by 6 bases and J by 7 bases, with 19 bases between. This CDR3 spans 15 amino acids. In germline, CDR1 is SGHTA, CDR2 FQGNSA.

The chain employs TRBV7-2 and TRBJ2-1, with D possibly being TRBD2 (6 bases). The material sequenced was peripheral blood. The source of this sequence is a woman older than 75 with acute or convalescent COVID-19. In nucleotides, the CDR3 is TGTGCCAGCAGTCCCCCGGGACTCCAAACTAATGAGCAGTTCTTC. Its translation is CASSPPGLQTNEQFF.